The sequence of this T cell receptor (beta chain) was determined in a study of blood T cell repertoires in COVID-19. Study-wide background: Italy, Spain and the United States were the sources of the convalescent and acute COVID-19 samples.

Original methodology: Amplification with reference gene primers provided the estimates of nucleated cell counts. Clones were sequenced by immunoSEQ multiplex PCR, and TCRdb holds only the in-frame ones, with some missing. V, J and clone size are taken as reported in that table, and D and trimming were inferred from the DNA itself. The sample carries over 250,000 clones, around 84% recorded once. This CDR3 contains 13 residues. The V end lost 8 bases, the J end lost 3 bases, and 13 bases lay between the germline ends. Per the germline V gene, CDR1 is LNHDA and CDR2 is SQIVND (reference sequence). The receptor comes from a man between 25 and 39 years old with acute COVID-19. This chain joins TRBV19 and TRBJ1-2; D is perhaps TRBD1 (5 bases). Sequencing was done on a sample of PBMCs or T cells enriched from blood (not recorded which). The CDR3 DNA reads TGTGCCAGTTCAAGGGGCACTTACTATGGCTACACCTTC. Translating gives CASSRGTYYGYTF.